The present T cell receptor (beta chain) was sequenced within a study of CD8+CD57+ T cells in acquired aplastic anemia. General study results and limits: Roughly 31 CD8+ CDR3 sequences were shared between patients and controls.

Patients who underwent sequencing had shown CD8+CD57+ cell expansion by flow cytometry. About this clonotype: Its antigen is not known.

Profiles of TCR beta VDJ and CDR3 were generated from a genomic DNA template. TCRdb recomputed calls from the reads with MiXCR, one row per CDR3 protein. This sample has 200,000 to 300,000 distinct CDR3 sequences, with approximately 82% found just once. Germline V gives CDR1 SGHVS, CDR2 FQNEAQ. CDR3 length: 15 amino acids. V dropped 9 bases and J dropped 16; count of bases not matched to a gene: 24. The specimen sequenced was sorted CD4+, CD8+, or CD8+CD57+ T cells (not recorded which) from PBMCs. The chain carries TRBV7-8 and TRBJ2-1, with 7 bases that match TRBD2. The origin of this receptor is a human donor with aplastic anemia. The CDR3 reads CASSIASGAYTQYFF. CDR3 nucleotides: TGTGCCAGTAGTATAGCTAGCGGAGCCTACACGCAGTATTTCTTC.